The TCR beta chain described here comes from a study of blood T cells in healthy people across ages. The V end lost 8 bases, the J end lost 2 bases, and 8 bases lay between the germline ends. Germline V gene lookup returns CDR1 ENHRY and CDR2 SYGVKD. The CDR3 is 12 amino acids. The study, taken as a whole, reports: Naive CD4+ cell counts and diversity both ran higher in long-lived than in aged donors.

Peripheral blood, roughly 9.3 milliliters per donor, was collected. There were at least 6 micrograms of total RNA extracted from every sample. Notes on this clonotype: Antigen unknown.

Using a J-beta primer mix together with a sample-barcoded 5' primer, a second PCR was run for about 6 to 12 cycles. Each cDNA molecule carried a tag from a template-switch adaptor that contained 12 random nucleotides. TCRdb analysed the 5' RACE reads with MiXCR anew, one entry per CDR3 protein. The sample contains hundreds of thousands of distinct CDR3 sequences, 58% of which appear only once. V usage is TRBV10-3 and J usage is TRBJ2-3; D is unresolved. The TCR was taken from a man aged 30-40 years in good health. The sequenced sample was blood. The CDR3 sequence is CAIELLTDTQYF. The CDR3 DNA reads TGTGCCATCGAACTACTCACAGATACGCAGTATTTT.